This TCR beta chain stems from a study of cytomegalovirus exposure and HLA in healthy donors. This clone was observed a single time. The germline V gene encodes CDR1 MRHNA and CDR2 SNTAGT. V shed 2 bases and J 8 bases; nucleotides not matched to a gene: 6. This CDR3 has 15 residues. PCR amplification relied on 60 Vbeta primers (plus 13 Jbeta primers). The table came from immunoSEQ multiplex PCR; TCRdb's copy has only in-frame clones and leaves some out. Of 100,000 to 150,000 clones listed, 65% to 85% are singletons. Source material: PBMCs. The receptor was isolated from a boy younger than 18 in good health and CMV-seronegative. V is TRBV6-4 and J is TRBJ2-1; 10 bases agree with TRBD2. The CDR3: CASSDTAGGPYEQFF. The CDR3, as DNA: TGTGCCAGCAGTGACACAGCGGGAGGGCCCTATGAGCAGTTCTTC.